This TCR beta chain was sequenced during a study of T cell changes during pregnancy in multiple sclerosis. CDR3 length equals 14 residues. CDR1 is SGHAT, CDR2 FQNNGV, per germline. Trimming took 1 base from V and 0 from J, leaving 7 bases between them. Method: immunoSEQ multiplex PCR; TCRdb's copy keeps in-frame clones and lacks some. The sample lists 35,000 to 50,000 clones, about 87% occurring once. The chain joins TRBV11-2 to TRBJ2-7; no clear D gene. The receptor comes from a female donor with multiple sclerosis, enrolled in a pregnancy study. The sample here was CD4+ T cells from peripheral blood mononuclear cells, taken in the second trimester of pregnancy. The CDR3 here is CASSLVFSSYEQYF. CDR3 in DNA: TGTGCCAGCAGCTTAGTTTTCTCCTCCTACGAGCAGTACTTC.